The 27 T cell receptor beta chains given below trace back to one sample, sequenced in a study of shared clonotypes between healthy human individuals. Data came from immunoSEQ multiplex PCR; TCRdb stores just in-frame clones and leaves some out. The repertoire holds about 680,000 clones, with 92% as singletons. In the naive CD8 group, cells lacked CD45RO and were positively selected for CCR7, so terminally differentiated effector memory CD45RA+ cells were left out. The sequenced sample consisted of naive CD8+ T cells sorted from blood. All receptors come from a man aged 25 to 45 in good health.

The chain has TRBV14 and TRBJ2-7; D remains ambiguous. This CDR3 spans 13 amino acids. Trimming pared 3 bases from V and 3 bases from J, leaving 9 bases between. Germline lookup yields CDR1 SGHDN and CDR2 FVKESK. DNA of the CDR3: TGTGCCAGCAGCCACGGGTCGAACTACGAGCAGTACTTC. It codes for CASSHGSNYEQYF.

This rearrangement joins TRBV7-3 to TRBJ2-7; 10 nucleotides line up with TRBD2. V shed 5 bases, J shed 3 bases, and the junction held 7 bases outside the gene matches. The CDR3 is 15 amino acids. Per germline, CDR1 SGHTA and CDR2 FQGTGA. The CDR3 DNA sequence: TGTGCCAGCAGCCCTTACCCTAGCGGGAGCTACGAGCAGTACTTC. Translated: CASSPYPSGSYEQYF.

The rearrangement joins TRBV27 to TRBJ1-2; D may be TRBD1 (5 bases). With 8 bases removed from V and 2 bases from J, the gap between germline ends came to 15 bases. CDR3 length: 14 residues. Germline V CDR1 and CDR2: MNHEY, SMNVEV (reference sequence). Here the CDR3 reads CASSDSLRNYGYTF. The CDR3, as DNA: TGTGCCAGCTCTGACAGCCTACGAAACTATGGCTACACCTTC.

A few counts support this clone. The chain combines TRBV23-1 with TRBJ2-1, with D possibly matching TRBD1 (6 bases). TRBV23-1 falls under the ORF class, with uncertain function. Trimming took 4 bases from V and 4 from J, leaving 14 bases between them. This CDR3 is 15 amino acids long. The CDR3 DNA reads TGCGCCAGCAGTCCTAAGGACAGTGTGTACAATGAGCAGTTCTTC. Translation: CASSPKDSVYNEQFF.

The chain carries TRBV9 and TRBJ1-1; D might be TRBD1 (6 bases). The length of the CDR3 is 13 residues. The germline CDR1 and CDR2 sequences are SGDLS and YYNGEE. Trimming took off 7 bases at V and 6 bases at J, with 16 bases between the two ends. The CDR3 protein is CASAGVIYAEAFF. As DNA, the CDR3 is TGTGCCAGCGCAGGGGTTATCTACGCTGAAGCTTTCTTT.

The chain links TRBV28 to TRBJ2-7; D ambiguous. The CDR3 has 18 residues. CDR1 is MDHEN and CDR2 is SYDVKM in the germline V gene. The germline V and J ends were trimmed by 5 bases and 2 bases, with 25 bases remaining between them. The DNA for the CDR3 is TGTGCCAGCAGTACACCCAAAATCTCTACGTTTGTCCCCTACGAGCAGTACTTC. This sequence encodes CASSTPKISTFVPYEQYF.

The CDR3 sequence: CALSPTGSYEQYF. In DNA, the CDR3 is TGTGCCTTGTCCCCCACAGGGTCCTACGAGCAGTACTTC. The chain joins TRBV6-1 to TRBJ2-7, with D perhaps TRBD1 (6 bases). The CDR3 is made up of 13 amino acids. CDR1 is MNHNS and CDR2 is SASEGT in the germline V gene. V was pared by 11 bases and J by 1 base, with 15 bases between.

The chain recombines TRBV28 with TRBJ2-2, with 14 bases fitting TRBD2. The germline gives CDR1 MDHEN, CDR2 SYDVKM. V dropped 3 bases and J dropped 3; count of bases not matched to a gene: 21. This CDR3 has 23 residues. The CDR3 DNA reads as TGTGCCAGCAGTTTTGAATTGAGAGGCGGGACTAGCGGGAGTCGGGCGGACACCGGGGAGCTGTTTTTT. Protein sequence: CASSFELRGGTSGSRADTGELFF. The whole variable domain, remainder taken from reference TRBV28 and TRBJ2-2, is DVKVTQSSRYLVKRTGEKVFLECVQDMDHENMFWYRQDPGLGLRLIYFSYDVKMKEKGDIPEGYSVSREKKERFSLILESASTNQTSMYLCASSFELRGGTSGSRADTGELFFGEGSRLTVL.

The rearrangement links TRBV11-2 to TRBJ2-5, with 9 bases lining up with TRBD1. Germline assignment: CDR1 SGHAT and CDR2 FQNNGV. This CDR3 is built from 15 residues. The V and J ends lost 5 bases and 5 bases, in that order; junction bases with no gene match: 9. CDR3 DNA sequence: TGTGCCAGCAGCCCGGGACAGGGAGAAAGGGAGACCCAGTACTTC. Translated: CASSPGQGERETQYF.

As regards this clone: Possible read error: a much larger clone is one base away. Other DNA sequences in the same sample also yield this CDR3. This sequence joins TRBV7-2 and TRBJ2-2; D unclear. CDR3 length: 12 residues. V was pared by 6 bases and J by 4 bases, with 6 bases between. Per germline, CDR1 SGHTA and CDR2 FQGNSA. The CDR3 DNA follows: TGTGCCAGCAGTCCGAGCACCGGGGAGCTGTTTTTT. This sequence encodes CASSPSTGELFF.

The rearrangement links TRBV10-3 to TRBJ1-2; D is uncertain. This CDR3 is 12 amino acids long. CDR1 and CDR2 (germline): ENHRY, SYGVKD. V shed 2 bases and J shed 4 bases, with 5 bases lying between them. CDR3 nucleotide sequence: TGTGCCATCAGTGAGCCGGTCTATGGCTACACCTTC. Amino acids: CAISEPVYGYTF.

The chain joins TRBV7-9 to TRBJ2-7; no definite D call. This CDR3 is built from 16 residues. The V end lost 4 bases, the J end lost 1 base, and 17 bases lay between the germline ends. Germline V lookup: CDR1 SEHNR, CDR2 FQNEAQ (reference sequence). CDR3 residues: CASSSAGRVQSYEQYF. Here the CDR3 DNA reads TGTGCCAGCAGCTCAGCTGGAAGGGTCCAGTCCTACGAGCAGTACTTC.

This chain uses TRBV9 with TRBJ2-2, with unresolved D. V was trimmed by 0 bases and J by 1 base, leaving 10 bases between them. Germline V gives CDR1 SGDLS, CDR2 YYNGEE. The CDR3 sequence is 16 residues long. This chain's CDR3 is CASSVGWAGNTGELFF. The CDR3 DNA follows: TGTGCCAGCAGCGTAGGGTGGGCTGGGAACACCGGGGAGCTGTTTTTT.

This clone was detected once. The V call is TRBV9, the J call TRBJ2-6, with D unresolved. Deletions cut 1 base from V and 3 bases from J, with 8 bases between. The CDR3 totals 15 residues. Per the germline V gene, CDR1 is SGDLS and CDR2 is YYNGEE. The CDR3 DNA is TGTGCCAGCAGCGTAATATTGAGTGGGGCCAACGTCCTGACTTTC. This codes for CASSVILSGANVLTF.

This clone appeared once. The genes are TRBV7-9 and TRBJ2-7; D is possibly TRBD2 (6 bases). V lost 0 bases and J 2 bases, leaving 14 bases between the germline ends. The germline CDR1 and CDR2 sequences are SEHNR and FQNEAQ (reference sequence). The length of the CDR3 is 16 residues. This CDR3 is CASSLASGERTYEQYF. CDR3 nucleotides: TGTGCCAGCAGCTTAGCTTCGGGAGAACGGACCTACGAGCAGTACTTC.

The rearrangement uses TRBV14 and TRBJ2-7, with TRBD2 matching 8 bases. The CDR3 runs 14 residues. Germline V gene data show CDR1 as SGHDN and CDR2 as FVKESK. Trimming removed 5 bases from V and 2 bases from J; junction bases left unmatched: 5. The CDR3 region is CASSVLADAYEQYF. The DNA for the CDR3 is TGTGCCAGCAGCGTACTAGCGGATGCCTACGAGCAGTACTTC.

The chain recombines TRBV13 with TRBJ2-2, with D perhaps TRBD2 (5 bases). In germline, CDR1 is PRHDT, CDR2 FYEKMQ (reference sequence). The CDR3 sequence is 16 residues long. Trimming removed 5 bases at V and 10 bases at J, with 23 bases between. CDR3 sequence (DNA): TGTGCCAGCAGCCCGACCTCGACTATCCACCGGGCGGAGCTGTTTTTT. Amino acid sequence: CASSPTSTIHRAELFF.

CDR3 sequence (DNA): TGTGCCAGCAGCGTAGGTGAGGGACTACCTTACAATGAGCAGTTCTTC. Its translation is CASSVGEGLPYNEQFF. The rearrangement links TRBV9 to TRBJ2-1; 7 positions match TRBD2. The CDR3 runs to 16 residues. Germline CDR1 reads SGDLS; CDR2 reads YYNGEE. V dropped 0 bases and J dropped 4; count of bases not matched to a gene: 7.

The V call is TRBV7-9, the J call TRBJ2-1; 10 bases fit TRBD2. The V segment lost 5 bases and the J segment 5 bases; nucleotides outside the gene matches: 6. This CDR3 is 15 amino acids long. Germline CDR1 reads SEHNR; CDR2 reads FQNEAQ (reference sequence). In DNA, the CDR3 is TGTGCCAGCAGCGTCCTAGCGGGAGAGAACAATGAGCAGTTCTTC. It codes for CASSVLAGENNEQFF.

The chain carries TRBV25-1 and TRBJ2-1, with 7 nucleotides matching TRBD2. After removal of 2 bases from V and 2 bases from J, the junction contained 9 bases not matched to a gene. In germline, CDR1 is MGHDK, CDR2 SYGVNS. The CDR3 extends over 17 amino acids. CDR3: CASSEVGSGSTYNEQFF. CDR3 sequence (DNA): TGTGCCAGCAGTGAAGTCGGTAGCGGGTCTACCTACAATGAGCAGTTCTTC.

The rearrangement links TRBV15 to TRBJ2-3; D unclear. V shed 0 bases and J shed 4 bases, with 11 bases lying between them. CDR1 and CDR2 (germline): LNHNV, YYDKDF (reference sequence). The CDR3 has 15 residues. The DNA of the CDR3 is TGTGCCACCAGCAGAGATCCGAGCTTGGCAGATACGCAGTATTTT. Amino acids: CATSRDPSLADTQYF.

The V and J genes are TRBV10-2 and TRBJ2-1; perhaps TRBD2 as D (5 bases). CDR1 WSHSY and CDR2 SAAADI come from the germline V gene. This CDR3 has 13 residues. V lost 10 bases and J lost 3, with 13 bases in between. CDR3 nucleotide sequence: TGCGCCACCAGCGGTGGGGACTACAATGAGCAGTTCTTC. Translating it yields CATSGGDYNEQFF.

The J gene is TRBJ1-5, the V gene TRBV29-1, with D maybe TRBD1 (5 bases). The germline V gene encodes CDR1 SQVTM and CDR2 ANQGSEA. V was clipped by 6 bases and J by 0 bases, with 12 bases between them. The CDR3 loop spans 14 amino acids. DNA of the CDR3: TGCAGCGTCATATTAGGGGATAGCAATCAGCCCCAGCATTTT. This translates into CSVILGDSNQPQHF. Full variable domain (missing parts from reference TRBV29-1 and TRBJ1-5): SAVISQKPSRDICQRGTSLTIQCQVDSQVTMMFWYRQQPGQSLTLIATANQGSEATYESGFVIDKFPISRPNLTFSTLTVSNMSPEDSSIYLCSVILGDSNQPQHFGDGTRLSIL.

The V and J genes are TRBV7-9 and TRBJ1-2; no reliable D call. The V and J ends lost 2 bases and 8 bases respectively, with 9 bases between them. Germline CDR1 reads SEHNR; CDR2 reads FQNEAQ (reference sequence). This CDR3 is built from 12 residues. CDR3 coding DNA: TGTGCCAGCAGCTTAAGCCGTAAGGGCTACACCTTC. Protein sequence: CASSLSRKGYTF.

With regard to this clone: At one end the junction does not follow the germline gene, possibly because of a read error. This sequence joins TRBV11-2 and TRBJ2-3, with D possibly being TRBD2 (6 bases). The CDR3 loop spans 14 amino acids. In germline, CDR1 is SGHAT, CDR2 FQNNGV. In DNA form, the CDR3 reads TGTGCCAGCAGCTTACAGGGAGGCACGGATACGCAGTATTTT. Its protein is CASSLQGGTDTQYF.

V and J are TRBV27 and TRBJ2-7; D gene uncertain. V lost 5 bases and J lost 5, with 7 bases in between. From germline, CDR1 is MNHEY and CDR2 SMNVEV (reference sequence). This CDR3 is 11 amino acids long. Here the CDR3 DNA reads TGTGCCAGCAGTACCAGTAACGAGCAGTACTTC. Translated: CASSTSNEQYF.

The DNA of the CDR3 is TGTGCCAGCATCGAGGGGCAAGAGACCCAGTACTTC. Protein sequence: CASIEGQETQYF. The V call is TRBV2, the J call TRBJ2-5; D may be TRBD1 or TRBD2 (5 bases each). The V gene's germline CDR1 is SNHLY and CDR2 FYNNEI. The CDR3 length is 12 residues. The germline V and J ends were trimmed by 7 bases and 2 bases, with 8 bases remaining between them.